The sequence of this TCR beta chain was determined in a study of radiotherapy plus CTLA-4 blockade in lung cancer. At the level of the study: Overall, 18% of patients showed an objective response, while approximately 28% attained disease control. Study-wide results and limits: The best prediction of response reportedly came from early blood T cell clone dynamics, with interferon-beta. Expansion in blood of tumor-derived TCR clones was seen after radiotherapy plus ipilimumab.

Notes on this clone: The antigen is undetermined.

Generated by immunoSEQ multiplex PCR, the TCRdb table keeps only in-frame clones and is missing some. The sample carries over 85,000 clones, 65% to 85% recorded once. The germline gives CDR1 MDHEN, CDR2 SYDVKM. The V segment lost 11 bases and the J segment 1 base; nucleotides outside the gene matches: 4. The CDR3 is 12 amino acids. Alongside CTLA-4 blockade with ipilimumab, patients with chemo-refractory metastatic non-small-cell lung cancer received focal radiation. The V and J genes are TRBV28 and TRBJ1-1; TRBD1 matches 7 bases. The origin of this receptor is a human donor with non-small cell lung cancer who had a partial response to radiotherapy plus ipilimumab. Some clones in this sample may be carry-over from other donors' samples. This material consisted of peripheral blood, taken from a patient treated with radiotherapy plus ipilimumab. The CDR3 nucleotides read TGTGCCTCACAGGGGCAGAACACTGAAGCTTTCTTT. This gives the protein CASQGQNTEAFF. Drawing the rest from reference TRBV28 and TRBJ1-1, the complete variable domain is DVKVTQSSRYLVKRTGEKVFLECVQDMDHENMFWYRQDPGLGLRLIYFSYDVKMKEKGDIPEGYSVSREKKERFSLILESASTNQTSMYLCASQGQNTEAFFGQGTRLTVV.